Below, 5 T cell receptor beta chains from the same sample are listed, as sequenced in a study of OX40 agonist ivuxolimab in advanced cancers. Profiled with immunoSEQ multiplex PCR; TCRdb holds only in-frame clones, not every one. This sample has tens of thousands of clones; 88% occur once, and the top ten carry roughly three fifths. The input for sequencing was CD4+ or CD8+ T cells sorted from blood, taken in a trial of the OX40 agonist ivuxolimab. These receptors all stem from an adult with an advanced solid tumor such as melanoma, head and neck, liver or kidney cancer.

The chain carries TRBV5-4 and TRBJ2-1; D tentatively reads TRBD1 or TRBD2 (5 bases each). Per germline, CDR1 SGHNT and CDR2 YYREEE (reference sequence). The germline V and J ends were trimmed by 1 base and 10 bases, with 9 bases remaining between them. There are 12 residues in the CDR3. CDR3 coding DNA: TGTGCCAGCAGCTTGATCCGGGACGAGCAGTTCTTC. Its translation is CASSLIRDEQFF.

This clone was observed a handful of times. The V call is TRBV5-6, the J call TRBJ1-1; D uncertain. V dropped 7 bases and J dropped 5 bases, with 9 bases sitting between them. CDR3 length: 11 residues. Germline CDR1 SGHDT, CDR2 YYEEEE. CDR3 loop: CASALGTEAFF. The CDR3 coding sequence is TGTGCCAGCGCCCTAGGGACTGAAGCTTTCTTT.

The J gene is TRBJ2-1, the V gene TRBV11-1; the D is unclear. V was cut by 2 bases and J by 4 bases, with 6 bases left in between. CDR1 is SGHAT and CDR2 is FQDESV in the germline V gene (reference sequence). The CDR3 contains 13 residues. In DNA, the CDR3 is TGTGCCAGCAGCTTACAAGATTACAATGAGCAGTTCTTC. Translated: CASSLQDYNEQFF.

The chain employs TRBV27 and TRBJ2-7, with TRBD2 identical over 10 bases. Germline V CDR1 and CDR2: MNHEY, SMNVEV (reference sequence). J gave up 6 bases and V 5 bases, and 13 bases lay outside the gene matches. The CDR3 has 16 amino acids. The CDR3 sequence is CASSLTSGKHLGEQYF. The CDR3 DNA follows: TGTGCCAGCAGTCTCACTAGCGGGAAACATTTGGGCGAGCAGTACTTC.

The chain carries TRBV29-1 and TRBJ2-5; 7 bases fit TRBD1. The length of the CDR3 is 14 residues. J was trimmed by 5 bases and V by 6 bases; bases with no gene match: 12. Germline loops: CDR1 SQVTM, CDR2 ANQGSEA. In DNA form, the CDR3 reads TGCAGCGTGCCATGGACAGGCTCATGGGAGACCCAGTACTTC. As protein: CSVPWTGSWETQYF.